This passage covers 13 T cell receptor beta chains from one sample sequenced in a study of cytomegalovirus exposure and HLA in healthy donors. PCR amplification relied on 60 Vbeta primers (plus 13 Jbeta primers). TCRdb's copy holds only in-frame clones and misses some; the assay was immunoSEQ multiplex PCR. The data contain roughly 130,000 clones, 80% of them seen just once; the ten biggest clones take up 1%. Source material: PBMCs. The receptors derive from a man aged 35 to 55 in good health and CMV-seronegative.

The V and J genes are TRBV5-1 and TRBJ2-3; D possibly corresponds to TRBD2 (5 bases). This CDR3 is built from 15 residues. V was shortened by 3 bases and J by 0 bases, with 11 bases between the two germline ends. Germline V gene sequence: CDR1 SGHRS, CDR2 YFSETQ. For the CDR3, the DNA is TGCGCCAGCAGCTCAGCGGAACCTAGCACAGATACGCAGTATTTT. Its translation is CASSSAEPSTDTQYF.

This chain uses TRBV28 with TRBJ1-5; the D gene is possibly TRBD1 (5 bases). The germline V gene encodes CDR1 MDHEN and CDR2 SYDVKM. The V and J ends lost 5 bases and 6 bases respectively, with 8 bases between them. The CDR3 sequence is 12 residues long. CDR3 protein: CASSTGSQPQHF. In DNA form, the CDR3 reads TGTGCCAGCAGTACAGGTTCTCAGCCCCAGCATTTT.

V is TRBV6-1 and J is TRBJ2-5; possible D gene TRBD1, 8 bases. This CDR3 has 13 amino acids. V was pared by 6 bases and J by 5 bases, with 13 bases between. Germline values: CDR1 MNHNS, CDR2 SASEGT. CDR3 nucleotide sequence: TGTGCCAGCAGCGGACAGGGAGGGGAGACCCAGTACTTC. Its protein product is CASSGQGGETQYF.

V and J are TRBV11-2 and TRBJ1-6; 7 nucleotides match TRBD1. The V gene end was trimmed by 5 bases and the J gene end by 8 bases; junction bases not matched to a gene: 9. This CDR3 comprises 15 residues. Germline loops: CDR1 SGHAT, CDR2 FQNNGV. CDR3 region: CASSQRTGGDSPLHF. CDR3 DNA sequence: TGTGCCAGCAGCCAACGGACAGGCGGGGATTCACCCCTCCACTTT.

This clone was seen only a few times. The chain couples TRBV6-5 to TRBJ1-4; D possibly corresponds to TRBD1 (5 bases). CDR3 size: 16 residues. V lost 8 bases to trimming and J lost 4 bases, with 20 bases between them. Germline lookup yields CDR1 MNHEY and CDR2 SVGAGI. The CDR3 sequence is CASGSTGSGDNEKLFF. The CDR3 DNA is TGTGCCAGCGGTTCCACGGGGTCGGGGGATAATGAAAAACTGTTTTTT.

V and J are TRBV28 and TRBJ2-1; 12 bases align to TRBD2. The CDR3 consists of 14 residues. Trimming cost V 5 bases and J 7 bases; bases outside gene matches: 3. Germline V CDR1 and CDR2: MDHEN, SYDVKM. The CDR3 here is CASSPGLAGNEQFF. CDR3 sequence (DNA): TGTGCCAGCAGTCCTGGACTAGCGGGGAATGAGCAGTTCTTC.

This chain joins TRBV4-1 and TRBJ2-1; D is possibly TRBD2 (6 bases). Germline V lookup: CDR1 MGHRA, CDR2 YSYEKL. The CDR3 is 16 residues long. V was trimmed by 3 bases and J by 0 bases, leaving 12 bases between them. In DNA form, the CDR3 reads TGCGCCAGCAGCCACCTTAGCGGAAGCTCCTACAATGAGCAGTTCTTC. This sequence encodes CASSHLSGSSYNEQFF.

The genes are TRBV9 and TRBJ1-2, with TRBD1 as a possible D gene (6 bases). Per the germline V gene, CDR1 is SGDLS and CDR2 is YYNGEE. The germline V and J ends were trimmed by 0 bases and 5 bases, with 14 bases remaining between them. The length of the CDR3 is 15 residues. In DNA form, the CDR3 reads TGTGCCAGCAGCGTAGAGCCCAGGGGAGTTTATGGCTACACCTTC. It translates to CASSVEPRGVYGYTF.

The genes are TRBV2 and TRBJ2-1; a weak D match, TRBD1 (5 bases). With 4 bases removed from V and 8 bases from J, the gap between germline ends came to 12 bases. This CDR3 contains 13 residues. Germline CDR1 and CDR2: SNHLY and FYNNEI. CDR3 sequence: CASSGQIEDEQFF. CDR3 bases: TGTGCCAGCAGTGGACAGATAGAGGATGAGCAGTTCTTC.

The chain recombines TRBV7-2 with TRBJ2-7, with D possibly matching TRBD1 (6 bases). The ends were cut back, 3 bases at V and 3 bases at J, with 9 bases in the middle. The V gene's germline CDR1 is SGHTA and CDR2 FQGNSA. The CDR3 spans 13 residues. The CDR3 nucleotides read TGTGCCAGCAGCTTCGGCAGGGGCTACGAGCAGTACTTC. Its translation: CASSFGRGYEQYF.

This clone has more than one count but fewer than ten. The V and J genes are TRBV4-2 and TRBJ2-1; perhaps TRBD1 as D (6 bases). Trimming cost V 2 bases and J 9 bases, with 11 bases left between them. Germline V CDR1 and CDR2: LGHNA, YNFKEQ. This CDR3 spans 13 amino acids. DNA for the CDR3: TGTGCCAGCAGCCAAATTCTAGGGGGTGAGCAGTTCTTC. It yields the protein CASSQILGGEQFF.

This sequence joins TRBV6-1 and TRBJ1-5; D not resolved. The CDR3 spans 13 residues. V lost 6 bases and J 4 bases, leaving 10 bases between the germline ends. From germline, CDR1 is MNHNS and CDR2 SASEGT. The DNA for the CDR3 is TGTGCCAGCAGGGAGGCCCTGAATCAGCCCCAGCATTTT. It is translated as CASREALNQPQHF.

V gene TRBV19 combines with J gene TRBJ2-3; D gene ambiguous. The CDR3 sequence is 12 residues long. V lost 6 bases, J lost 7 bases, and 11 bases lay in between. The germline V gene has CDR1 LNHDA and CDR2 SQIVND (reference sequence). The CDR3 DNA follows: TGTGCCAGTAGCCTCAACTCGAATACGCAGTATTTT. Translation: CASSLNSNTQYF.